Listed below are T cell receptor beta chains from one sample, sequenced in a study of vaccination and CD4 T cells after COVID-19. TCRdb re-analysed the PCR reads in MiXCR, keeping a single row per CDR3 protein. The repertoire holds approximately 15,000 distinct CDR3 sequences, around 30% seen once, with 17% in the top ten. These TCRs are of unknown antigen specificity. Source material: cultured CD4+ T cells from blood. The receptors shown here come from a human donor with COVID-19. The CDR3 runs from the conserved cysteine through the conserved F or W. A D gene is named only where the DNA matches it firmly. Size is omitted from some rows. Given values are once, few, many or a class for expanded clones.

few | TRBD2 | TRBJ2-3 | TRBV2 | CASSALPMRGANTDTQYF | TGTGCCAGCAGTGCCCTACCCATGCGGGGGGCCAACACAGATACGCAGTATTTT
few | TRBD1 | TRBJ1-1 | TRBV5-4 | CASTGTGGNAEAFF | TGTGCCAGCACGGGGACAGGTGGAAACGCTGAAGCTTTCTTT
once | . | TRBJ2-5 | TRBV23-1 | CASSHCGQEAQYF | TGCGCCAGCAGTCATTGCGGCCAAGAGGCCCAGTACTTC
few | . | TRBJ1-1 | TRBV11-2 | CASSLEGAEAFF | TGTGCCAGCAGCTTAGAAGGGGCTGAAGCTTTCTTT
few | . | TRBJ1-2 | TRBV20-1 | CSARGPDSNYGYTF | TGCAGTGCTAGAGGGCCAGATTCTAACTATGGCTACACCTTC
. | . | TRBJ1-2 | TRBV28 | CASSLLHDGYTF | TGTGCCAGCAGTTTATTACACGATGGCTACACCTTC
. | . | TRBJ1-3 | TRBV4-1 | CASSQAVSGNTIYF | TGCGCCAGCAGCCAAGCCGTCTCTGGAAACACCATATATTTT
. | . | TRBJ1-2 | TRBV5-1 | CASSLESAGSYTF | TGCGCCAGCAGCTTGGAATCAGCGGGCAGCTACACCTTC
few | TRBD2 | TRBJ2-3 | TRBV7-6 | CASSLATSGGTDTQYF | TGTGCCAGCAGCTTAGCGACTAGCGGCGGGACAGATACGCAGTATTTT
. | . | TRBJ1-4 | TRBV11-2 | CASSLGLVPTNEKLFF | TGTGCCAGCAGCTTAGGACTAGTTCCAACTAATGAAAAACTGTTTTTT
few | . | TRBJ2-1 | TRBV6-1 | CASSEPADPRGYNEQFF | TGTGCCAGCAGTGAACCGGCAGATCCTCGGGGCTACAATGAGCAGTTCTTC
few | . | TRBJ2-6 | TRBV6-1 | CASSEASRGPGSGANVLTF | TGTGCCAGCAGTGAAGCTTCCAGGGGCCCAGGCTCTGGGGCCAACGTCCTGACTTTC
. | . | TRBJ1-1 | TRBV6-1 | CASRQQGFNEAFF | TGTGCCAGCAGACAACAGGGTTTTAATGAAGCTTTCTTT
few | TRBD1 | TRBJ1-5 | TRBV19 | CASSRTGGGQPQHF | TGTGCCAGTAGTAGAACAGGGGGCGGTCAGCCCCAGCATTTT
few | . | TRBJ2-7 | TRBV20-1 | CSAPEGQGKGSYEQYF | TGCAGTGCCCCGGAGGGGCAGGGTAAGGGTTCCTACGAGCAGTACTTC
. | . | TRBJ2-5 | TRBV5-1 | CASAISGGGPETQYF | TGCGCCAGCGCCATTTCAGGGGGGGGGCCAGAGACCCAGTACTTC
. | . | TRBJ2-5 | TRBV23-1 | CASSQSSQGEAQETQYF | TGCGCCAGCAGTCAATCGAGCCAGGGAGAGGCCCAAGAGACCCAGTACTTC
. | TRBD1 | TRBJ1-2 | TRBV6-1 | CASSLQGFRGYTF | TGTGCCAGCAGCTTACAGGGGTTCAGGGGCTACACCTTC
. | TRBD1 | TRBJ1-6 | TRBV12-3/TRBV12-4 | CASSDRGYNSPLHF | TGTGCCAGCAGCGACAGGGGATATAATTCACCCCTCCACTTT
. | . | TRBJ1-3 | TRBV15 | CATIPNGGNTIYF | TGTGCCACCATACCGAATGGAGGAAACACCATATATTTT
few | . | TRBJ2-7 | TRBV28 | CASSRGDSYEQYF | TGTGCCAGCAGTCGCGGGGACTCCTACGAGCAGTACTTC
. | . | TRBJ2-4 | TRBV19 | CASSSWRGQGNIQYF | TGTGCCAGTAGTAGTTGGAGGGGCCAGGGGAACATTCAGTACTTC
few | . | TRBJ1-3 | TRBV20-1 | CSASREGRGNTIYF | TGCAGTGCTAGCCGGGAAGGGAGAGGAAACACCATATATTTT
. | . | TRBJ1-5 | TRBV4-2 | CASSQDGSVGSNQPQHF | TGTGCCAGCAGCCAAGATGGATCCGTCGGGAGCAATCAGCCCCAGCATTTT
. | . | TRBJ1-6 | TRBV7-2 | CASSLSSYNSPLHF | TGTGCCAGCAGCTTAAGCTCCTATAATTCACCCCTCCACTTT
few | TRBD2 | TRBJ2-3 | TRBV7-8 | CASSLVAGGWADTQYF | TGTGCCAGCAGCTTAGTCGCGGGGGGGTGGGCAGATACGCAGTATTTT
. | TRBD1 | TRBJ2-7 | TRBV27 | CASRPRGTGQGTYEQYF | TGTGCCAGCAGGCCCAGGGGTACGGGACAGGGGACCTACGAGCAGTACTTC
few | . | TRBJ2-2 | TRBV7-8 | CASSLVLNTGELFF | TGTGCCAGCAGCTTAGTTTTGAACACCGGGGAGCTGTTTTTT
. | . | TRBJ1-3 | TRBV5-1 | CASSSGGPENTIYF | TGCGCCAGCAGCTCTGGGGGACCGGAGAACACCATATATTTT
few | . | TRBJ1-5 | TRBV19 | CASSTSEGSQPQHF | TGTGCCAGTAGTACGTCCGAGGGGTCTCAGCCCCAGCATTTT
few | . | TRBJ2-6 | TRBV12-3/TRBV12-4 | CASSLRGGTGANVLTF | TGTGCCAGCAGTTTGAGAGGGGGAACTGGGGCCAACGTCCTGACTTTC
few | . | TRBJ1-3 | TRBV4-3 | CASSPGAGGGNTIYF | TGCGCCAGCAGCCCGGGGGCCGGTGGGGGAAACACCATATATTTT
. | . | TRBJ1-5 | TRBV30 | CAWTDGPRGPQHF | TGTGCCTGGACCGACGGACCCAGAGGGCCCCAGCATTTT
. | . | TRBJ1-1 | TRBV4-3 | CASSQDRTVNTEAFF | TGCGCCAGCAGCCAAGACAGGACAGTGAACACTGAAGCTTTCTTT
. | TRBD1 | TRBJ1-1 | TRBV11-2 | CASSYRGHIEAFF | TGTGCCAGCAGCTACAGGGGGCACATTGAAGCTTTCTTT
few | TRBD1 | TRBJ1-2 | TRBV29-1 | CSVGTGPNYGYTF | TGCAGCGTTGGGACAGGGCCGAACTATGGCTACACCTTC
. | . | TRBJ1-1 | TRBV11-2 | CASSFQGLNTEAFF | TGTGCCAGCAGCTTTCAGGGGTTGAACACTGAAGCTTTCTTT
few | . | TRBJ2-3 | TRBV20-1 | CSARDGGGTDTQYF | TGCAGTGCTAGAGATGGAGGGGGCACAGATACGCAGTATTTT
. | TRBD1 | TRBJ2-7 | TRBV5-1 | CASSPGDRATYEQYF | TGCGCCAGCAGCCCAGGGGACAGGGCGACCTACGAGCAGTACTTC
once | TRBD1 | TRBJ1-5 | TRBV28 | CATGGRKYQPQHF | TGTGCTACAGGGGGCCGCAAATATCAGCCCCAGCATTTT
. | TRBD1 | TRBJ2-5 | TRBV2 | CASTRDRGLETQYF | TGTGCCAGCACCAGGGACAGGGGGCTGGAGACCCAGTACTTC
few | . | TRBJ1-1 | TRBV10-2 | CASSRDTYTEAFF | TGCGCCAGCAGTAGGGACACCTACACTGAAGCTTTCTTT
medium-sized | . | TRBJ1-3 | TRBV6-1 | CASNVPGRSSGNTIYF | TGTGCCAGCAATGTTCCGGGACGGAGCTCTGGAAACACCATATATTTT
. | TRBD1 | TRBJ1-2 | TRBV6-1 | CASSLFPGQGDTATF | TGTGCCAGCAGTCTGTTTCCGGGACAGGGGGATACGGCCACCTTC
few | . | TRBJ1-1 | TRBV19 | CASSPGGGWTEAFF | TGTGCCAGTAGCCCCGGGGGGGGTTGGACTGAAGCTTTCTTT
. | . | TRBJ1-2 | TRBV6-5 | CASSYRALYGYTF | TGTGCCAGCAGTTACAGAGCTCTCTATGGCTACACCTTC
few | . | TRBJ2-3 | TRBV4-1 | CASRGIGSAISTDTQYF | TGCGCCAGCAGAGGAATCGGATCTGCGATCTCCACAGATACGCAGTATTTT
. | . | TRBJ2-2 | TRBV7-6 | CASSLVPGAGFERTGELFF | TGTGCCAGCAGCTTAGTTCCCGGTGCCGGGTTCGAACGCACCGGGGAGCTGTTTTTT
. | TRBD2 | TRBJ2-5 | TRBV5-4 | CASSPRGRGGETQYF | TGTGCCAGCAGCCCCCGAGGGCGGGGGGGAGAGACCCAGTACTTC
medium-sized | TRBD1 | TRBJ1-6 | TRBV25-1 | CASSYTGTGNSPLHF | TGTGCCAGCAGCTATACCGGGACAGGGAATTCACCCCTCCACTTT
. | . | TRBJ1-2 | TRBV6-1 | CASSRRVGELSYYGYTF | TGTGCCAGCAGTCGACGAGTGGGGGAGTTGAGCTACTATGGCTACACCTTC
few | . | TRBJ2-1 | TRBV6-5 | CASSYDTYNEQFF | TGTGCCAGCAGTTACGACACCTACAATGAGCAGTTCTTC
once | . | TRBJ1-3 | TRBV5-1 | CASSHPTDSGNTIYF | TGCGCCAGCAGCCACCCGACTGACTCTGGAAACACCATATATTTT
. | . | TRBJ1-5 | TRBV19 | CASSFSPGGIGNQPQHF | TGTGCCAGTAGTTTTTCCCCCGGGGGCATAGGCAATCAGCCCCAGCATTTT
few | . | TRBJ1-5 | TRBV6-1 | CASLDSSNQPQHF | TGTGCCAGCCTAGACAGTAGCAATCAGCCCCAGCATTTT
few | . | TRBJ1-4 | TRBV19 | CASSPLGGARYATNEKLFF | TGTGCCAGTAGCCCGTTGGGAGGGGCGAGGTATGCAACTAATGAAAAACTGTTTTTT